The 8 T cell receptor beta chains in this list originate from one sample, sequenced in a study of beta chain features in type 1 diabetes. Reverse transcribing all isolated RNA meant expressed TCRB transcripts were sequenced. Measured with immunoSEQ multiplex PCR; TCRdb has only the in-frame clones, and not every one. The sample lists about 900,000 clones; roughly a sixth were seen once. Sequencing was done on a sample of naive CD4+ T cells from blood. The receptors derive from a young woman in good health.

In its sample, this clone was seen a few times. This chain connects TRBV5-6 to TRBJ1-2; 8 bases are a match to TRBD1. The CDR3 length is 14 residues. The germline V gene encodes CDR1 SGHDT and CDR2 YYEEEE. With 4 bases clipped from V and 4 bases from J, the junction kept 6 bases outside the gene matches. The CDR3 DNA is TGTGCCAGCAGCACCCGGACAGGGCGCTATGGCTACACCTTC. Encoded protein: CASSTRTGRYGYTF. The whole variable domain, filled in from reference TRBV5-6 and TRBJ1-2, reads DAGVTQSPTHLIKTRGQQVTLRCSPKSGHDTVSWYQQALGQGPQFIFQYYEEEERQRGNFPDRFSGHQFPNYSSELNVNALLLGDSALYLCASSTRTGRYGYTFGSGTRLTVV.

This clone was detected once. The rearrangement links TRBV11-2 to TRBJ1-1; perhaps TRBD1 as D (5 bases). This CDR3 is built from 15 residues. CDR1 and CDR2 from the germline V gene are SGHAT and FQNNGV. V was cut by 2 bases and J by 4 bases, with 14 bases left in between. The chain's CDR3 is CASSLFSLGATEAFF. CDR3 nucleotide sequence: TGTGCCAGCAGCTTATTTAGTTTAGGGGCCACTGAAGCTTTCTTT.

The chain couples TRBV5-1 to TRBJ2-1; no clear D gene. The germline V and J ends were trimmed by 0 bases and 0 bases, with 7 bases remaining between them. The CDR3 is made up of 15 amino acids. Germline V gene data show CDR1 as SGHRS and CDR2 as YFSETQ. CDR3 residues: CASSLVDRSYNEQFF. The CDR3, as DNA: TGCGCCAGCAGCTTGGTGGATCGCTCCTACAATGAGCAGTTCTTC.

This clone was counted between two and nine times. J is TRBJ2-5 and V is TRBV13, with a tentative D call TRBD2 (5 bases). Germline V CDR1 and CDR2: PRHDT, FYEKMQ (reference sequence). The length of the CDR3 is 13 residues. V lost 2 bases and J 5 bases, leaving 9 bases between the germline ends. The CDR3 spells CASSLILAETQYF. CDR3 sequence (DNA): TGTGCCAGCAGCTTAATATTAGCGGAGACCCAGTACTTC.

The rearrangement joins TRBV27 to TRBJ2-1, with TRBD2 identical over 13 bases. CDR1 and CDR2 (germline): MNHEY, SMNVEV (reference sequence). The CDR3 sequence is 15 residues long. The V segment lost 3 bases and the J segment 9 bases; nucleotides outside the gene matches: 5. The CDR3 DNA sequence: TGTGCCAGCAGTTTGTTTACTAGCGGGAGGGGTGAGCAGTTCTTC. Translation: CASSLFTSGRGEQFF.

This clone was seen only a few times. The CDR3 sequence: CASSQDPRYEQYF. The CDR3 bases are TGTGCCAGCAGCCAAGATCCTAGGTACGAGCAGTACTTC. This chain joins TRBV4-2 and TRBJ2-7; D gene ambiguous. Between the trimmed V and J ends, which lost 0 bases and 4 bases, there was a span of 7 bases. The CDR3 covers 13 residues. In germline, CDR1 is LGHNA, CDR2 YNFKEQ.

The chain carries TRBV28 and TRBJ2-7; 7 nucleotides agree with TRBD1. V trimming: 2 bases; J trimming: 9 bases; junction bases outside the gene matches: 4. Germline assignment: CDR1 MDHEN and CDR2 SYDVKM. The CDR3 contains 12 residues. CDR3 bases: TGTGCCAGCAGTTTAGGTGGGACAGCGCAGTACTTC. Its translation is CASSLGGTAQYF.

In this sample, this clone turned up a few times. The V call is TRBV5-1, the J call TRBJ2-7; D is possibly TRBD1 (6 bases). V lost 0 bases, J lost 6 bases, and 16 bases lay in between. This CDR3 is built from 15 residues. Germline loops: CDR1 SGHRS, CDR2 YFSETQ. As DNA, the CDR3 is TGCGCCAGCAGCTTGGGGGACATAACTCTGGGCGAGCAGTACTTC. Residues: CASSLGDITLGEQYF.